Shown below are 27 T cell receptor beta chains from a single sample sequenced in a study of blood T cell repertoires in COVID-19. Clones were read by immunoSEQ multiplex PCR, and TCRdb kept only the in-frame ones, dropping some. This sample yields around 130,000 clones, of which 70% to 85% are seen a single time; 1.5% to 2% belongs to the top ten. The source material was PBMCs or T cells enriched from blood (not recorded which). The receptors originated from a woman under 30 who had been exposed to COVID-19.

The CDR3 bases are TGTGCCAGCAGCCAATCAGGGGCCCGCTATGGCTACACCTTC. Translated: CASSQSGARYGYTF. This rearrangement joins TRBV3-1 (or the pseudogene TRBV3-2) to TRBJ1-2, with a weak D call TRBD1 (6 bases). V lost 2 bases and J 4 bases, leaving 11 bases between the germline ends. Germline-derived CDR1 and CDR2 are LGHDT and YNNKEL (reference sequence). The CDR3 extends over 14 amino acids.

The chain combines TRBV19 with TRBJ2-1, with 13 nucleotides matching TRBD2. The CDR3 has 18 amino acids. CDR1 LNHDA and CDR2 SQIVND come from the germline V gene (reference sequence). Germline trimming cut 3 bases from V and 8 bases from J; bases unmatched to any gene: 13. CDR3 in DNA: TGTGCCAGTAGTATGGGCCCACTACTAGCGGGAGGGCCCCATGAGCAGTTCTTC. Protein: CASSMGPLLAGGPHEQFF.

The chain recombines TRBV7-2 with TRBJ2-6; D is perhaps TRBD1 (6 bases). Deletions cut 4 bases from V and 0 bases from J, with 10 bases between. Germline values: CDR1 SGHTA, CDR2 FQGNSA. This CDR3 region has 16 residues. Here the CDR3 reads CASSSPRGSGANVLTF. CDR3 coding DNA: TGTGCCAGCAGCTCCCCCAGGGGCTCTGGGGCCAACGTCCTGACTTTC.

The chain links TRBV24-1 to TRBJ1-5; D not resolved. Germline V gives CDR1 KGHDR, CDR2 SFDVKD. The V end lost 4 bases, the J end lost 6 bases, and 9 bases lay between the germline ends. This CDR3 spans 13 amino acids. CDR3 sequence (DNA): TGTGCCACCAGTGAAGGGAGTACTCAGCCCCAGCATTTT. Residues: CATSEGSTQPQHF.

The chain combines TRBV27 with TRBJ1-5; D is undetermined. Looked up from germline, CDR1 is MNHEY and CDR2 is SMNVEV (reference sequence). The CDR3 spans 14 residues. Between the trimmed V and J ends, which lost 2 bases and 5 bases, there was a span of 10 bases. In DNA, the CDR3 is TGTGCCAGCAGTTTAACAACCGATCATCAGCCCCAGCATTTT. Translating it yields CASSLTTDHQPQHF.

CDR3 in DNA: TGTGCCAGCAGTGAATCCACGAACAGGGCCTACGAGCAGTACTTC. Translated, it gives CASSESTNRAYEQYF. The chain links TRBV25-1 to TRBJ2-7, with D possibly matching TRBD1 (6 bases). This CDR3 is built from 15 residues. Germline V gives CDR1 MGHDK, CDR2 SYGVNS. The germline V and J ends were trimmed by 1 base and 2 bases, with 12 bases remaining between them.

The V call is TRBV4-1, the J call TRBJ1-5, with a tentative D call TRBD1 (6 bases). Germline V gives CDR1 MGHRA, CDR2 YSYEKL. The CDR3 totals 16 residues. V lost 2 bases to trimming and J lost 9 bases, with 20 bases between them. The CDR3 DNA sequence: TGCGCCAGCAGCCAAAAAACCGGGACATATACTGGGCCCCAGCATTTT. Translated, it gives CASSQKTGTYTGPQHF.

The rearrangement joins TRBV29-1 to TRBJ2-1; no clear D. Trimming removed 4 bases from V and 8 bases from J, with 6 bases in between. Per germline, CDR1 SQVTM and CDR2 ANQGSEA. The CDR3 is made up of 10 amino acids. The CDR3 nucleotides read TGCAGCGTTGCGGGTTATGAGCAGTTCTTC. Its translation: CSVAGYEQFF.

The V call is TRBV10-2, the J call TRBJ2-1, with 10 bases that match TRBD2. The CDR3 extends over 16 amino acids. Germline V lookup: CDR1 WSHSY, CDR2 SAAADI. The V segment lost 0 bases and the J segment 3 bases; nucleotides outside the gene matches: 2. CDR3 amino acids: CASSESIAGGYNEQFF. CDR3 sequence (DNA): TGCGCCAGCAGTGAGTCTATAGCGGGAGGCTACAATGAGCAGTTCTTC.

This rearrangement joins TRBV19 to TRBJ2-7; the match to TRBD2 covers 9 bases. Germline V gene lookup returns CDR1 LNHDA and CDR2 SQIVND (reference sequence). The trim removed 4 bases at V and 0 bases at J, leaving 7 bases unmatched. The CDR3 totals 16 residues. CDR3 in amino acids: CASSNSGTSLSYEQYF. The CDR3 DNA sequence: TGTGCCAGTAGTAATTCCGGGACTAGCCTCTCCTACGAGCAGTACTTC. Using reference TRBV19 and TRBJ2-7 for the parts outside the CDR3, the full variable domain is DGGITQSPKYLFRKEGQNVTLSCEQNLNHDAMYWYRQDPGQGLRLIYYSQIVNDFQKGDIAEGYSVSREKKESFPLTVTSAQKNPTAFYLCASSNSGTSLSYEQYFGPGTRLTVT.

V and J are TRBV7-9 and TRBJ2-1; 12 bases map to TRBD2. V lost 0 bases, J lost 7 bases, and 13 bases stayed unmatched. The CDR3 extends over 19 amino acids. The germline CDR1 and CDR2 sequences are SEHNR and FQNEAQ (reference sequence). The CDR3 is CASSLAKGRTSGIGNEQFF. The CDR3 coding sequence is TGTGCCAGCAGCTTAGCGAAGGGTAGGACTAGCGGGATCGGAAATGAGCAGTTCTTC. Variable domain in full (rest from reference TRBV7-9 and TRBJ2-1): DTGVSQNPRHKITKRGQNVTFRCDPISEHNRLYWYRQTLGQGPEFLTYFQNEAQLEKSRLLSDRFSAERPKGSFSTLEIQRTEQGDSAMYLCASSLAKGRTSGIGNEQFFGPGTRLTVL.

A note on this clone: Other nucleotide sequences in the sample specify the same CDR3. The genes are TRBV10-3 and TRBJ1-2; D is perhaps TRBD1 (6 bases). Trimming shortened V by 9 bases and J by 2 bases, and 10 bases separated the two germline ends. Germline CDR1 reads ENHRY; CDR2 reads SYGVKD. CDR3 length equals 12 residues. The CDR3 DNA follows: TGTGCCATTTCGACAGGAAACTATGGCTACACCTTC. Translation gives CAISTGNYGYTF.

The chain combines TRBV9 with TRBJ2-7; D may be TRBD2 (6 bases). V lost 0 bases and J 7 bases, leaving 17 bases between the germline ends. The germline V gene has CDR1 SGDLS and CDR2 YYNGEE. The CDR3 has 15 amino acids. The CDR3 DNA sequence: TGTGCCAGCAGCGTAGCCCCCGGGGGAGGTAGGGAGCAGTACTTC. As protein: CASSVAPGGGREQYF. The full variable domain, its missing parts supplied by reference TRBV9 and TRBJ2-7, is DSGVTQTPKHLITATGQRVTLRCSPRSGDLSVYWYQQSLDQGLQFLIQYYNGEERAKGNILERFSAQQFPDLHSELNLSSLELGDSALYFCASSVAPGGGREQYFGPGTRLTVT.

The CDR3 region has the DNA TGTGCCAGCAGTTACAAACATAATTCACCCCTCCACTTT. Translated: CASSYKHNSPLHF. The rearrangement joins TRBV27 to TRBJ1-6, with D hard to call. Germline loops: CDR1 MNHEY, CDR2 SMNVEV (reference sequence). V lost 4 bases, J lost 5 bases, and 6 bases lay in between. CDR3 length: 13 amino acids.

The rearrangement uses TRBV27 and TRBJ2-7; 8 bases fit TRBD2. CDR1 is MNHEY, CDR2 SMNVEV, per germline (reference sequence). With V trimmed by 9 bases and J by 0 bases, 7 bases remained unmatched. CDR3 length equals 14 residues. This CDR3 reads CASSVAGPSYEQYF. The CDR3 bases are TGTGCCAGTTCTGTAGCGGGACCCTCCTACGAGCAGTACTTC.

The rearrangement joins TRBV11-2 to TRBJ2-7; 7 nucleotides match TRBD1. CDR3 size: 16 residues. V lost 1 base and J lost 3; bases outside the gene matches: 9. Germline V lookup: CDR1 SGHAT, CDR2 FQNNGV. CDR3 loop: CASSLAQGQVIYEQYF. For the CDR3, the DNA is TGTGCCAGCAGCTTAGCCCAAGGACAGGTAATCTACGAGCAGTACTTC.

The genes are TRBV5-1 and TRBJ1-1, with 7 bases that match TRBD1. Per the germline V gene, CDR1 is SGHRS and CDR2 is YFSETQ. V dropped 4 bases and J dropped 0; count of bases not matched to a gene: 12. The CDR3 length is 17 residues. The CDR3 region has the DNA TGCGCCAGCAGCAAGGCGATAGCAGGGGGTGTGAACACTGAAGCTTTCTTT. Protein product: CASSKAIAGGVNTEAFF. Combining the CDR3 with reference TRBV5-1 and TRBJ1-1 gives the whole variable domain KAGVTQTPRYLIKTRGQQVTLSCSPISGHRSVSWYQQTPGQGLQFLFEYFSETQRNKGNFPGRFSGRQFSNSRSEMNVSTLELGDSALYLCASSKAIAGGVNTEAFFGQGTRLTVV.

The chain joins TRBV14 to TRBJ1-5; 7 nucleotides match TRBD1. The V and J ends lost 0 bases and 1 base, in that order; junction bases with no gene match: 6. Germline-derived CDR1 and CDR2 are SGHDN and FVKESK. There are 17 residues in the CDR3. As DNA, the CDR3 is TGTGCCAGCAGCCAAGATGGGAAACAGGGGAGCAATCAGCCCCAGCATTTT. It specifies CASSQDGKQGSNQPQHF.

The chain carries TRBV10-3 and TRBJ2-1, with D possibly TRBD1 on 7 matching bases. V was clipped by 6 bases and J by 0 bases, with 24 bases between them. The CDR3 totals 19 residues. CDR1 is ENHRY and CDR2 is SYGVKD in the germline V gene. The CDR3, as DNA: TGTGCCATCAGCTCCCTGGGACAGTCCCGGAGGGGCTCCTACAATGAGCAGTTCTTC. Its translation: CAISSLGQSRRGSYNEQFF.

The chain couples TRBV7-8 to TRBJ1-2, with D maybe TRBD1 (5 bases). From germline, CDR1 is SGHVS and CDR2 FQNEAQ. CDR3 length equals 15 residues. V shed 5 bases and J shed 4 bases, with 17 bases lying between them. The CDR3 reads CASSHQRTSIYGYTF. The CDR3, as DNA: TGTGCCAGCAGCCACCAACGGACATCAATCTATGGCTACACCTTC.

This clone was seen a few times. V gene TRBV5-8 combines with J gene TRBJ2-7; weak D call: TRBD1 (6 bases). Germline V CDR1 and CDR2: SGHTS, YDEGEE. CDR3 length equals 14 residues. V lost 1 base and J lost 3, with 11 bases in between. Here the CDR3 reads CASSLLAGVYEQYF. CDR3 sequence (DNA): TGTGCCAGCAGCTTGTTGGCAGGGGTCTACGAGCAGTACTTC.

This chain links TRBV27 with TRBJ2-7; possibly TRBD2 for D (5 bases). This CDR3 comprises 14 residues. Trimming shortened V by 2 bases and J by 0 bases, and 8 bases separated the two germline ends. CDR1 MNHEY and CDR2 SMNVEV come from the germline V gene (reference sequence). The CDR3: CASSLTRDSYEQYF. Here the CDR3 DNA reads TGTGCCAGCAGTTTAACGAGGGACTCCTACGAGCAGTACTTC.

The genes are TRBV4-3 and TRBJ1-6; 7 bases align to TRBD1. The CDR3 has 15 residues. Germline V lookup: CDR1 LGHNA, CDR2 YSLEER. The V segment lost 5 bases and the J segment 7 bases; nucleotides outside the gene matches: 8. CDR3 DNA sequence: TGCGCCAGCAGCATTACGGGGACAGAGAATTCACCCCTCCACTTT. Residues: CASSITGTENSPLHF.

In this sample, this clone turned up a few times. This chain uses TRBV14 with TRBJ1-2; D call uncertain. The CDR3 covers 14 residues. V dropped 3 bases and J dropped 6 bases, with 14 bases sitting between them. Germline V CDR1 and CDR2: SGHDN, FVKESK. The CDR3 coding sequence is TGTGCCAGCAGCCAGTTCACCACCCGGGATGGCTACACCTTC. It yields the protein CASSQFTTRDGYTF.

This sequence joins TRBV5-1 and TRBJ2-7, with 7 bases identical to TRBD1. This CDR3 contains 15 residues. Per the germline V gene, CDR1 is SGHRS and CDR2 is YFSETQ. J lost 6 bases, V lost 4 bases, and 13 bases had no gene match. CDR3 residues: CASSPEGASSGEQYF. CDR3 nucleotides: TGCGCCAGCAGCCCCGAGGGGGCCTCCTCGGGCGAGCAGTACTTC.

V usage is TRBV18 and J usage is TRBJ2-5; 13 bases map to TRBD2. The germline gives CDR1 KGHSH, CDR2 LQKENI. The CDR3 totals 16 residues. After removal of 6 bases from V and 1 base from J, the junction contained 5 bases not matched to a gene. This CDR3 is CASSPGLAGTQETQYF. In nucleotides, the CDR3 is TGTGCCAGCTCCCCGGGACTAGCGGGGACCCAAGAGACCCAGTACTTC.

The V call is TRBV5-6, the J call TRBJ2-5; no firm D call. There are 14 residues in the CDR3. V was clipped by 2 bases and J by 5 bases, with 13 bases between them. Per the germline V gene, CDR1 is SGHDT and CDR2 is YYEEEE. CDR3 protein: CASSFTVPEETQYF. CDR3 DNA: TGTGCCAGCAGCTTCACGGTCCCCGAGGAGACCCAGTACTTC.